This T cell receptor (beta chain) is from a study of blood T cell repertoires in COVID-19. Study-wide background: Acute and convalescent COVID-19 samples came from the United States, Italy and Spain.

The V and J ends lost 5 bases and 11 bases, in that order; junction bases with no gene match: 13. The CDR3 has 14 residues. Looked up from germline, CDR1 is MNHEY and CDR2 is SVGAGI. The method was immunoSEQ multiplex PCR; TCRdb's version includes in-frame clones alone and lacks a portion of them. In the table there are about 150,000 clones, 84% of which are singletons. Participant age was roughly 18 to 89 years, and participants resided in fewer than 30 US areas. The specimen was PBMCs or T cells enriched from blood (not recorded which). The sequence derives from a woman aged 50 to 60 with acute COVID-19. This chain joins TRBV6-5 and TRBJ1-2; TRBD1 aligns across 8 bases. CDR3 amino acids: CASSRQGNRKVYTF. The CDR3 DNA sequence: TGTGCCAGCAGTAGACAGGGGAATCGAAAGGTGTACACCTTC.